This T cell receptor beta chain was obtained from a study of post-analysis software for immune sequencing data. The study, taken as a whole, reports: Several TRBV segments were more frequent in patients than controls; TRBV5-6, TRBV5-1 and TRBV20-1 belonged to this group.

The CDR3 contains 15 residues. CDR1 MRHNA and CDR2 SNTAGT come from the germline V gene. Trimming cost V 4 bases and J 2 bases, with 12 bases left between them. Incorporated into the TCR beta cDNA libraries were unique molecular identifiers, which served to reduce PCR and sequencing biases. Each CDR3 protein is one row after TCRdb ran MiXCR on the PCR reads. Among roughly 800,000 distinct CDR3 sequences listed, around 42% were seen once. A few counts support this clonotype. Its matching antigen is unknown. The chain combines TRBV6-4 with TRBJ2-1; D remains unclear. This receptor was taken from a girl aged 5-17 years with multiple sclerosis. Sequenced input: blood. The CDR3 DNA is TGTGCCAGCAGTGCGTCCCTACATGCCTACAATGAGCAGTTCTTC. This codes for CASSASLHAYNEQFF.